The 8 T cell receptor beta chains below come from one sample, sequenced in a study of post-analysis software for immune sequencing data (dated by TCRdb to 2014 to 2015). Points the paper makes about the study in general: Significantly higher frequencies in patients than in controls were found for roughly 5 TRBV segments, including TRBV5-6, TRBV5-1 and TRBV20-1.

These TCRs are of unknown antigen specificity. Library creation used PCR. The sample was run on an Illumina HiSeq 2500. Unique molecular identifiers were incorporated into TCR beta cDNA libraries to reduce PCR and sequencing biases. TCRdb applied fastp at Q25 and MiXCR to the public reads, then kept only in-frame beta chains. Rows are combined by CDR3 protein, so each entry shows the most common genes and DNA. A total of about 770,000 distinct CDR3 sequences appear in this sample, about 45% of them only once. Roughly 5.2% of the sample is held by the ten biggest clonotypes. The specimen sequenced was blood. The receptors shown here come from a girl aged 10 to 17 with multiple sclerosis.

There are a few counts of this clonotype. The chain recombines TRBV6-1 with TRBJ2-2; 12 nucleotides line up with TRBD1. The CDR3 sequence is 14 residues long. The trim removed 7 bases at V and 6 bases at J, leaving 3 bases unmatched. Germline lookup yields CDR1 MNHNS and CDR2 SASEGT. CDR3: CASTGTGGPGELFF. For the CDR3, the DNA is TGTGCCAGCACTGGGACAGGGGGCCCCGGGGAGCTGTTTTTT.

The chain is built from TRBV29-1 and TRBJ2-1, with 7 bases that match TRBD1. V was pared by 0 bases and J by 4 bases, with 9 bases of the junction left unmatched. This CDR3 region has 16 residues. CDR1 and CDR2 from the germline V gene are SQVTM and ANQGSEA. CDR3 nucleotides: TGCAGCGTTGAAGATGGGTCAGGGGGAAGATACAATGAGCAGTTCTTC. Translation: CSVEDGSGGRYNEQFF.

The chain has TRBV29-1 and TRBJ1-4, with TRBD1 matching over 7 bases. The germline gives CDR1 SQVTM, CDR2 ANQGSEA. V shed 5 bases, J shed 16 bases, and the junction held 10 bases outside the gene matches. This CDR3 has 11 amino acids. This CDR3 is CSVSTGDGGFF. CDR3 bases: TGCAGCGTTTCAACAGGGGATGGAGGGTTTTTT.

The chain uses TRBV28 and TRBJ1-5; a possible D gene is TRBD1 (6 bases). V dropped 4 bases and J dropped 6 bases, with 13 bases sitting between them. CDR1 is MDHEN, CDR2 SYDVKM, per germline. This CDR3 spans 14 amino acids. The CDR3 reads CASSSQGPPQPQHF. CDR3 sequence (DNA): TGTGCCAGCAGTTCACAGGGTCCCCCTCAGCCCCAGCATTTT. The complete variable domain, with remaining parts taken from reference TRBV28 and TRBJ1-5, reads DVKVTQSSRYLVKRTGEKVFLECVQDMDHENMFWYRQDPGLGLRLIYFSYDVKMKEKGDIPEGYSVSREKKERFSLILESASTNQTSMYLCASSSQGPPQPQHFGDGTRLSIL.

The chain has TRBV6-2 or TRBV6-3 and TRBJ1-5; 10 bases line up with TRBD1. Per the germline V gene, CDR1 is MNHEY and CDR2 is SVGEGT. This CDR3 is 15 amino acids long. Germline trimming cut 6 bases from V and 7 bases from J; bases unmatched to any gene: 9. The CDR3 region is CASRETGGAGQPQHF. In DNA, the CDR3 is TGTGCCAGCAGAGAGACAGGGGGCGCGGGGCAGCCCCAGCATTTT.

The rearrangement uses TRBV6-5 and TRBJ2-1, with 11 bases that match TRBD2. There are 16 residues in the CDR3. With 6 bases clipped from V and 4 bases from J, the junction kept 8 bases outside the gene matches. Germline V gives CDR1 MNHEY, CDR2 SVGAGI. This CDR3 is CASSLQLAGVYNEQFF. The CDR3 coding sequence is TGTGCCAGCAGCCTACAACTAGCGGGAGTTTACAATGAGCAGTTCTTC.

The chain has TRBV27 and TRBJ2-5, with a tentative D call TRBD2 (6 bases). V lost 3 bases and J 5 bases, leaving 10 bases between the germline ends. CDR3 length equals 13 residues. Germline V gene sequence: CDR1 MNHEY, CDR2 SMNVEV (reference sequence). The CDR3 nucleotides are TGTGCCAGCAGTTTTCGGGAGTACGAGACCCAGTACTTC. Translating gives CASSFREYETQYF.

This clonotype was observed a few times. The CDR3 sequence: CASSLEPGGEQYF. The CDR3 region has the DNA TGTGCCAGCAGCTTAGAACCAGGGGGTGAGCAGTACTTC. This chain connects TRBV7-9 to TRBJ2-7, with 7 bases fitting TRBD1. Germline V gives CDR1 SEHNR, CDR2 FQNEAQ (reference sequence). The CDR3 spans 13 residues. Unmatched junction bases numbered 4, after V lost 1 base and J lost 7 bases.